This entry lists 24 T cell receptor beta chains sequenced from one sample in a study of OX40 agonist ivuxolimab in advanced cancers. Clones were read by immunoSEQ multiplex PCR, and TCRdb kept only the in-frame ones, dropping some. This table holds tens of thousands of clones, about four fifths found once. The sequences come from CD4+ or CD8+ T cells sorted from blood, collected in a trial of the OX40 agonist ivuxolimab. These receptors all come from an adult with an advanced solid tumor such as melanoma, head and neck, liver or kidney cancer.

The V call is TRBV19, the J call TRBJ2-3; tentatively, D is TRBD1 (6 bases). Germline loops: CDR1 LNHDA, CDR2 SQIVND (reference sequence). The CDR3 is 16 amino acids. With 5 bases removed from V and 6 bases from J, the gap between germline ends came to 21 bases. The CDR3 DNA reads TGTGCCAGTAGTTGGGGCCCAGGGGTTTCTGCTGATACGCAGTATTTT. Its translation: CASSWGPGVSADTQYF.

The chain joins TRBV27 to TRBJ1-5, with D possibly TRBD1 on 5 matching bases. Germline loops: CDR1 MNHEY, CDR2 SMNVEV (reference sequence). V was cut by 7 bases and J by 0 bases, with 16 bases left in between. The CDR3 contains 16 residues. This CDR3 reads CASKKESGYSNQPQHF. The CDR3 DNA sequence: TGTGCCAGCAAGAAGGAATCAGGGTATAGCAATCAGCCCCAGCATTTT.

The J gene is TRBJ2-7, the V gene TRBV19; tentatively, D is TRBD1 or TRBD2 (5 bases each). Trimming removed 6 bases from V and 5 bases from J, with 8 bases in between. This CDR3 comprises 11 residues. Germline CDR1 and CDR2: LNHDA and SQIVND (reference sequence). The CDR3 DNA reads TGTGCCAGTAGGAGGGGCGACGAGCAGTACTTC. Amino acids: CASRRGDEQYF.

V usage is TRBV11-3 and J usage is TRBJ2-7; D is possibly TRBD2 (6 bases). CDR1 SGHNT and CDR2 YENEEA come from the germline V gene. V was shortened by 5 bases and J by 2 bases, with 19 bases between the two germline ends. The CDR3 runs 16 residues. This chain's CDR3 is CASSPGGIERTYEQYF. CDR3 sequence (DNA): TGTGCCAGCAGCCCCGGGGGTATTGAGCGAACCTACGAGCAGTACTTC.

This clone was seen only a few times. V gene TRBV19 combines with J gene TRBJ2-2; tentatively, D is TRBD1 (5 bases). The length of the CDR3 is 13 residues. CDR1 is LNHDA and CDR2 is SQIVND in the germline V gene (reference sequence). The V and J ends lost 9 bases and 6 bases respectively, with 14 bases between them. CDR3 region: CASRRVTPGELFF. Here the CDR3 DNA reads TGTGCCAGCCGCAGGGTGACCCCCGGGGAGCTGTTTTTT.

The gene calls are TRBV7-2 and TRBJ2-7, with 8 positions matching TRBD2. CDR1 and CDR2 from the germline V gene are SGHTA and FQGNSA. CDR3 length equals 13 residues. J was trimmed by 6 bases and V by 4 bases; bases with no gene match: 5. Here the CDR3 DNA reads TGTGCCAGCAGCTCCCAGGGACTAGGCGAGCAGTACTTC. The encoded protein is CASSSQGLGEQYF.

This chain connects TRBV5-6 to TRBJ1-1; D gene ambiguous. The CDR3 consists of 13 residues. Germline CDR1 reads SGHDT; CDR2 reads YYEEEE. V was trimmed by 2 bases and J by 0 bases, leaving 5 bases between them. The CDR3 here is CASSFGMNTEAFF. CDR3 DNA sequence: TGTGCCAGCAGCTTTGGGATGAACACTGAAGCTTTCTTT.

The DNA of the CDR3 is TGTGCCAGTAGTATGAGAGACAGGTTCTACGAGCAGTACTTC. Protein product: CASSMRDRFYEQYF. This rearrangement joins TRBV19 to TRBJ2-7; maybe TRBD1 (6 bases). Germline values: CDR1 LNHDA, CDR2 SQIVND (reference sequence). Deletions cut 3 bases from V and 3 bases from J, with 12 bases between. This CDR3 has 14 amino acids.

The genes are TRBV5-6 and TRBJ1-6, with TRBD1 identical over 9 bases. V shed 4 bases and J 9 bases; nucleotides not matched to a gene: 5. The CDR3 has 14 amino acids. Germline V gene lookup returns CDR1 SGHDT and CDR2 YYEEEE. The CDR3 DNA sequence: TGTGCCAGCAGCCACAGGGGGCAGGTTTCACCCCTCCACTTT. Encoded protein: CASSHRGQVSPLHF.

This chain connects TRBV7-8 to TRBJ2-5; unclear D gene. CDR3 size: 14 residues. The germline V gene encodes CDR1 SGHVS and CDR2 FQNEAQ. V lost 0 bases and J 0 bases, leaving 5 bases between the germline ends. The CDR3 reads CASSLAEYQETQYF. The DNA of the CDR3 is TGTGCCAGCAGCTTAGCGGAGTACCAAGAGACCCAGTACTTC.

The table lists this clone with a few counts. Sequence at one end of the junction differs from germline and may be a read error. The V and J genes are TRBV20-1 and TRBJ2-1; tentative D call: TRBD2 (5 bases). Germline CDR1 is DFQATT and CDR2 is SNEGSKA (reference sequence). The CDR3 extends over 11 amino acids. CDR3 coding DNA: TGCAGCCAGGACTCCCACAATGAGCAGTTCTTC. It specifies CSQDSHNEQFF.

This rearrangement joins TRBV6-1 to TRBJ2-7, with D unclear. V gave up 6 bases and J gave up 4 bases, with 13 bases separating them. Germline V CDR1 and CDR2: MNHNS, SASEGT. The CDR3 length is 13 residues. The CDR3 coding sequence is TGTGCCAGCAGCATAGCCCCCCAGTACGAGCAGTACTTC. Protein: CASSIAPQYEQYF.

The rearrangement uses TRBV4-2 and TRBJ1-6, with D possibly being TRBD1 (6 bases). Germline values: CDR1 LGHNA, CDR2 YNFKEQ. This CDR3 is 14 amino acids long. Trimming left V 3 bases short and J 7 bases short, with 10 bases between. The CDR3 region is CASSQVDSNSPLHF. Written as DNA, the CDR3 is TGTGCCAGCAGCCAGGTGGACAGCAATTCACCCCTCCACTTT.

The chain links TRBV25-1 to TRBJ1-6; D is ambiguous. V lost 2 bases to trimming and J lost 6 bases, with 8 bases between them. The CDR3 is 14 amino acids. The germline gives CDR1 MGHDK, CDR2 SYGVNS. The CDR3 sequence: CASSEGKGNSPLHF. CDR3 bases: TGTGCCAGCAGTGAAGGCAAGGGTAATTCACCCCTCCACTTT.

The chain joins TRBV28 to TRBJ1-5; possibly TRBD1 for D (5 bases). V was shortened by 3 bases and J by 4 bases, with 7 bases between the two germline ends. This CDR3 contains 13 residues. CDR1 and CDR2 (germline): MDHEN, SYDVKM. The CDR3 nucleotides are TGTGCCAGCAGTTTTAACAGGAATCAGCCCCAGCATTTT. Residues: CASSFNRNQPQHF.

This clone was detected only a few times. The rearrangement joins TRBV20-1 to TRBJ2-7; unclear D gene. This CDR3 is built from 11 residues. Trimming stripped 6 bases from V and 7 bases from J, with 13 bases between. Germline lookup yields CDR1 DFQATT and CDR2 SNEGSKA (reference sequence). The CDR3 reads CSAPRDGEQYF. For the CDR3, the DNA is TGCAGTGCCCCACGCGACGGGGAGCAGTACTTC.

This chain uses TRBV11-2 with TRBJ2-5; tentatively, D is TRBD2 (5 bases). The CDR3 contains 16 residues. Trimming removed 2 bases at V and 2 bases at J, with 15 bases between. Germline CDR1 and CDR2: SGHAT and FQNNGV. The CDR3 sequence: CASSLSPSYGQETQYF. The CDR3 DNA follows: TGTGCCAGCAGCTTATCTCCTAGCTACGGACAAGAGACCCAGTACTTC. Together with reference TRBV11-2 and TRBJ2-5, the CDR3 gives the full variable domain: EAGVAQSPRYKIIEKRQSVAFWCNPISGHATLYWYQQILGQGPKLLIQFQNNGVVDDSQLPKDRFSAERLKGVDSTLKIQPAKLEDSAVYLCASSLSPSYGQETQYFGPGTRLLVL.

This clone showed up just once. CDR3 region: CASSFRPGADTQYF. The CDR3 nucleotides are TGTGCCAGCAGCTTTAGACCGGGAGCAGATACGCAGTATTTT. The chain couples TRBV7-3 to TRBJ2-3; perhaps TRBD2 as D (6 bases). The germline V gene encodes CDR1 SGHTA and CDR2 FQGTGA. V was pared by 3 bases and J by 4 bases, with 11 bases between. This CDR3 contains 14 residues.

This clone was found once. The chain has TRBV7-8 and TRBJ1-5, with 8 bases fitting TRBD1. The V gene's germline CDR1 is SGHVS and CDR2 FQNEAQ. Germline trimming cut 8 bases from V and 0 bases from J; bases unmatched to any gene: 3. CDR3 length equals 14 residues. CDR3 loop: CASGTGNSNQPQHF. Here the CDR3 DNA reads TGTGCCAGCGGGACAGGAAATAGCAATCAGCCCCAGCATTTT.

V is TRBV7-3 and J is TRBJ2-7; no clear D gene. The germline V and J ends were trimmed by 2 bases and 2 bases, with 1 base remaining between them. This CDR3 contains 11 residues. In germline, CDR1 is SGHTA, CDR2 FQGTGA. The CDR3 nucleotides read TGTGCCAGCAGCTTACCCTACGAGCAGTACTTC. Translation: CASSLPYEQYF.

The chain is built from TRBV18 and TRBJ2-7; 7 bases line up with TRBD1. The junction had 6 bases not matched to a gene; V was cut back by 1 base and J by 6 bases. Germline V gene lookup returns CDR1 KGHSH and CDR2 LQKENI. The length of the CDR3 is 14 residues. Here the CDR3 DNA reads TGTGCCAGCTCACCACAAGGGGGCAGTCGCGAGCAGTACTTC. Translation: CASSPQGGSREQYF.

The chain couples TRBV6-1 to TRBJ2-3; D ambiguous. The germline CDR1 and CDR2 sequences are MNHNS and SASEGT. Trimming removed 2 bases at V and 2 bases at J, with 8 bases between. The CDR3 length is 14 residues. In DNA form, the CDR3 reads TGTGCCAGCAGTGAACTTGTATACACAGATACGCAGTATTTT. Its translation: CASSELVYTDTQYF.

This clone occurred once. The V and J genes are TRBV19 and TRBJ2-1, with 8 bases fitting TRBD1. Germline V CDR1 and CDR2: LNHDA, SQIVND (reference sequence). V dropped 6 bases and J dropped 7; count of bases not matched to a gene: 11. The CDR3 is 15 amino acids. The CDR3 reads CASRSRDRQGNEQFF. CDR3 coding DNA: TGTGCCAGTAGATCCAGGGACAGGCAAGGGAATGAGCAGTTCTTC.

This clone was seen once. The CDR3 reads CASSSQGTLSYEQYF. The CDR3 region has the DNA TGTGCCAGCAGTTCACAGGGGACCCTCTCCTACGAGCAGTACTTC. J is TRBJ2-7 and V is TRBV28; 7 bases are a match to TRBD1. Germline CDR1 MDHEN, CDR2 SYDVKM. The CDR3 length is 15 residues. Trimming removed 4 bases from V and 0 bases from J; junction bases left unmatched: 6.